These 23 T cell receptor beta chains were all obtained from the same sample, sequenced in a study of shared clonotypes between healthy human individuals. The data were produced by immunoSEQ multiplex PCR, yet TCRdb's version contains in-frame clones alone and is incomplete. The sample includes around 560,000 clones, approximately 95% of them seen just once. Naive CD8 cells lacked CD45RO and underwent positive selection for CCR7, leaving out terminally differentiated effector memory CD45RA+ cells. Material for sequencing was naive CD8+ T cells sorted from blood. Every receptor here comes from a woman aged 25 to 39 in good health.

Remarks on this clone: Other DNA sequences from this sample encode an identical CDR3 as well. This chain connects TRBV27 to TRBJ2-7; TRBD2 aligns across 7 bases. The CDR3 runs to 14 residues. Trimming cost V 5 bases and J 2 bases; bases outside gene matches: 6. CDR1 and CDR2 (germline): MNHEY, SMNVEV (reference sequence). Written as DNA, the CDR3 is TGTGCCAGCAGTCCGGGGGGAGGGCCCTACGAGCAGTACTTC. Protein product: CASSPGGGPYEQYF.

This CDR3 is CASSYSPGGEETQYF. CDR3 DNA sequence: TGTGCCAGCAGTTACTCCCCCGGGGGTGAAGAGACCCAGTACTTC. The chain has TRBV6-5 and TRBJ2-5; TRBD2 is a possible D gene (6 bases). Germline V gene data show CDR1 as MNHEY and CDR2 as SVGAGI. The V gene lost 0 bases and the J gene lost 3 bases, with 11 bases spanning the gap. The CDR3 loop spans 15 amino acids.

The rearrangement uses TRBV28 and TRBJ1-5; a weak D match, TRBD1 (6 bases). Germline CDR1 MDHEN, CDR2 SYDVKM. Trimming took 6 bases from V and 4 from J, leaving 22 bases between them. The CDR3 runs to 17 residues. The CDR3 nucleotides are TGTGCCAGCAGAAGCGAACAGGGCTCCCTGTGGAATCAGCCCCAGCATTTT. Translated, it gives CASRSEQGSLWNQPQHF.

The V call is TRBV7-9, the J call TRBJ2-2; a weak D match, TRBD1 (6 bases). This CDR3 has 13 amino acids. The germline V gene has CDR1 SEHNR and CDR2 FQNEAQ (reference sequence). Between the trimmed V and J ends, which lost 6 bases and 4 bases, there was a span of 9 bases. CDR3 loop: CASRRGGTGELFF. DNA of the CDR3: TGTGCCAGCAGGAGAGGGGGCACCGGGGAGCTGTTTTTT.

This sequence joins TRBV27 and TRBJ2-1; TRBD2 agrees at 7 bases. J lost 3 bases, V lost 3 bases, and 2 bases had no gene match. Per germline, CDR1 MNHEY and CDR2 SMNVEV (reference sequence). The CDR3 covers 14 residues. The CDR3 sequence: CASSLREGYNEQFF. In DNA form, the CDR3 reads TGTGCCAGCAGTTTGAGGGAGGGCTACAATGAGCAGTTCTTC.

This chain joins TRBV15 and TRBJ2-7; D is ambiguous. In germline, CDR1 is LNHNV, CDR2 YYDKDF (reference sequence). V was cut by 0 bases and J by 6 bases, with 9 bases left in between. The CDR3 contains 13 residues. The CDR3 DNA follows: TGTGCCACCAGCAGAGATCAGTCGTTCGAGCAGTACTTC. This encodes CATSRDQSFEQYF.

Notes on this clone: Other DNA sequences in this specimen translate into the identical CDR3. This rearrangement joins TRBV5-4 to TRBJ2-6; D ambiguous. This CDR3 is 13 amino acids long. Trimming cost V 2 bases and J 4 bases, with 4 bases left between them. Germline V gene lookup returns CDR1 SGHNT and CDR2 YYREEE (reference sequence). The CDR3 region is CASSFGGANVLTF. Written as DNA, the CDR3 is TGTGCCAGCAGCTTCGGAGGGGCCAACGTCCTGACTTTC.

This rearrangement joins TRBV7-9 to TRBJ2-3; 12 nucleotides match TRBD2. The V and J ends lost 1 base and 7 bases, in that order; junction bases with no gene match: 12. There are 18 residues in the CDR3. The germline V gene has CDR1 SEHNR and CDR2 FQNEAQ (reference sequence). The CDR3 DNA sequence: TGTGCCAGCAGCTTAGGACTAGCGGGGGTCCCGTGGGGATATACGCAGTATTTT. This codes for CASSLGLAGVPWGYTQYF.

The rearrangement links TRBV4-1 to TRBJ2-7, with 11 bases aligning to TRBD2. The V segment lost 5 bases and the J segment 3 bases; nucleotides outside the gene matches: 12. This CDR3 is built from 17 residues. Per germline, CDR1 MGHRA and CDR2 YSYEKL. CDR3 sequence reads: CASSFRLAGTQGYEQYF. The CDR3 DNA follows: TGCGCCAGCAGCTTCCGACTAGCGGGAACACAAGGCTACGAGCAGTACTTC.

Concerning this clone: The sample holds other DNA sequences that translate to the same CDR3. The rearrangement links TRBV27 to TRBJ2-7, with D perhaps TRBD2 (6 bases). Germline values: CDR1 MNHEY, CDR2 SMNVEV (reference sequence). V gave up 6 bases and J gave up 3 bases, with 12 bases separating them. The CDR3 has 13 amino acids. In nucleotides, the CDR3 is TGTGCCAGCAGCCAGGGACTTAGCTACGAGCAGTACTTC. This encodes CASSQGLSYEQYF.

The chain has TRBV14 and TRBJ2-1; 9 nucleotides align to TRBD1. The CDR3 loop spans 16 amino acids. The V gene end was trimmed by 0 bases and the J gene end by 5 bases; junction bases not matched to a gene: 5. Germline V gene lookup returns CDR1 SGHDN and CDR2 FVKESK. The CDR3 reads CASSQDPRDRDNEQFF. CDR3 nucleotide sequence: TGTGCCAGCAGCCAAGACCCTCGGGACAGGGACAATGAGCAGTTCTTC.

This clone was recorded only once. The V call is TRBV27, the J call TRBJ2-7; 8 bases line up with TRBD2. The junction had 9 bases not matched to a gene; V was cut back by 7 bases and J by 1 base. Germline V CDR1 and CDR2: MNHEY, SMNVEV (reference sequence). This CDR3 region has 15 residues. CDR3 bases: TGTGCCAGCACCAGGATAGCGGGAAGGTCCTACGAGCAGTACTTC. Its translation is CASTRIAGRSYEQYF.

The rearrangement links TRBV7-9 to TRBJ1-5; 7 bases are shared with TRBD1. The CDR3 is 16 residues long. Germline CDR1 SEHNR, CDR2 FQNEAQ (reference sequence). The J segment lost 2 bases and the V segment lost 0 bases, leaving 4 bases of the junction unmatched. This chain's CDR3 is CASSLALGQGNQPQHF. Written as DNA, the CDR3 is TGTGCCAGCAGCTTAGCGTTAGGACAGGGCAATCAGCCCCAGCATTTT.

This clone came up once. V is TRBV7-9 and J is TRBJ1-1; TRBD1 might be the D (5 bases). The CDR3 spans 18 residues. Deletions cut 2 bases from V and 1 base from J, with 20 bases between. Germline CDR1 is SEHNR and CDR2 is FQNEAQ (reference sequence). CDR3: CASSLNSPWNGGNTEAFF. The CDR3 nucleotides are TGTGCCAGCAGCTTAAATTCGCCCTGGAACGGGGGGAACACTGAAGCTTTCTTT.

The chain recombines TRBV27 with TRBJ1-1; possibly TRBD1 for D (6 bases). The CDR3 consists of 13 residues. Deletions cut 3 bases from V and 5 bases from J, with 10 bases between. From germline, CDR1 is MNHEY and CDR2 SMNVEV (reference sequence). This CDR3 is CASSLLGATEAFF. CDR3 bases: TGTGCCAGCAGTTTGTTGGGGGCTACTGAAGCTTTCTTT.

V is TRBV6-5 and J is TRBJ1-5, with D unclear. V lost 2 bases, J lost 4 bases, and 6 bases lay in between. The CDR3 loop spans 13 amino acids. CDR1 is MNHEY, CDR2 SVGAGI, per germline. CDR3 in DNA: TGTGCCAGCAGTTACGGAACTAATCAGCCCCAGCATTTT. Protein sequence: CASSYGTNQPQHF.

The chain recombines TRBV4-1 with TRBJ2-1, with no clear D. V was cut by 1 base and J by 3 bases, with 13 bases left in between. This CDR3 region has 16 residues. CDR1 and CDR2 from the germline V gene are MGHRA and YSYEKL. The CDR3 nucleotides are TGCGCCAGCAGCCAAGCGCTTAGGTATCTCTACAATGAGCAGTTCTTC. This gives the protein CASSQALRYLYNEQFF.

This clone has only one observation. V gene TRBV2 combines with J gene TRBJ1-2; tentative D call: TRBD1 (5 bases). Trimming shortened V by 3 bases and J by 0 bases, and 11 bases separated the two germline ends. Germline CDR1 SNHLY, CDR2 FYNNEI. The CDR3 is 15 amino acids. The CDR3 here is CASSDRVGANYGYTF. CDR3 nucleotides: TGTGCCAGCAGTGACAGGGTGGGAGCTAACTATGGCTACACCTTC. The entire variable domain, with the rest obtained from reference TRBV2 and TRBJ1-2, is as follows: EPEVTQTPSHQVTQMGQEVILRCVPISNHLYFYWYRQILGQKVEFLVSFYNNEISEKSEIFDDQFSVERPDGSNFTLKIRSTKLEDSAMYFCASSDRVGANYGYTFGSGTRLTVV.

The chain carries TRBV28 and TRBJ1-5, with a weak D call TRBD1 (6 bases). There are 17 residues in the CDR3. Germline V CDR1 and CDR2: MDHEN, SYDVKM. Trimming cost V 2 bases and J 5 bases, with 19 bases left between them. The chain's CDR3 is CASSLEQGTIGDQPQHF. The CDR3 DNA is TGTGCCAGCAGTTTAGAACAGGGAACGATTGGGGATCAGCCCCAGCATTTT.

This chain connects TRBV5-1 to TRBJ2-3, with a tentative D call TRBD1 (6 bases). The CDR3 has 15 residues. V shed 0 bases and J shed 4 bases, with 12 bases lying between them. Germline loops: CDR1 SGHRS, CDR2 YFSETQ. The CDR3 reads CASSLDTGIADTQYF. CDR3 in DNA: TGCGCCAGCAGCTTGGATACAGGGATTGCAGATACGCAGTATTTT.

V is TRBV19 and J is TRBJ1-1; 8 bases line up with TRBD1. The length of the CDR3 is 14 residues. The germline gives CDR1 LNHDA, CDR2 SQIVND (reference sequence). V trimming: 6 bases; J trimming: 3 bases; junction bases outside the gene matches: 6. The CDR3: CASSHGQGHTEAFF. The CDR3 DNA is TGTGCCAGTAGCCATGGACAGGGTCACACTGAAGCTTTCTTT.

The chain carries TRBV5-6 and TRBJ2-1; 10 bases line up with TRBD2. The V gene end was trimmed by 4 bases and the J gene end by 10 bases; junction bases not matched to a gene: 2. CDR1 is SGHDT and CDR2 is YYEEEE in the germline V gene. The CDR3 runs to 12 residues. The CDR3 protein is CASSLGLAEQFF. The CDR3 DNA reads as TGTGCCAGCAGCCTGGGACTAGCGGAGCAGTTCTTC.

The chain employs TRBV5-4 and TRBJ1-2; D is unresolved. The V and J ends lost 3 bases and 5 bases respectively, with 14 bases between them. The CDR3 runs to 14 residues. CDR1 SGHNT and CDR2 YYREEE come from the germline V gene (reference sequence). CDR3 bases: TGTGCCAGCAGCTCGCGGGGAGAATTTTATGGCTACACCTTC. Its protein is CASSSRGEFYGYTF.